The 20 T cell receptor beta chains given below trace back to one sample, sequenced in a study of shared clonotypes between healthy human individuals. The protocol was immunoSEQ multiplex PCR, while the TCRdb copy is restricted to in-frame clones and leaves out a portion. The sample consists of 2.3 million or so clones, over 85% of them appearing once. Specimen: naive CD4+ T cells from PBMCs. Subset specified: CD45RA+ positively selected. Source of these receptors: a man between 18 and 29 years old in good health. Some clones in this sample may be carry-over from other donors' samples.

V gene TRBV9 combines with J gene TRBJ2-5; no clear D. From germline, CDR1 is SGDLS and CDR2 YYNGEE. CDR3 length: 13 amino acids. V lost 4 bases and J lost 3, with 10 bases in between. Written as DNA, the CDR3 is TGTGCCAGCAGCCGGGTGCTAAAAGAGACCCAGTACTTC. Amino acids: CASSRVLKETQYF. Together with reference TRBV9 and TRBJ2-5, the CDR3 gives the full variable domain: DSGVTQTPKHLITATGQRVTLRCSPRSGDLSVYWYQQSLDQGLQFLIQYYNGEERAKGNILERFSAQQFPDLHSELNLSSLELGDSALYFCASSRVLKETQYFGPGTRLLVL.

The chain recombines TRBV5-4 with TRBJ2-3, with D unresolved. The CDR3 is 15 residues long. The germline V gene has CDR1 SGHNT and CDR2 YYREEE (reference sequence). V dropped 0 bases and J dropped 3 bases, with 11 bases sitting between them. The CDR3 DNA reads TGTGCCAGCAGCTTGGCCAGGCCGGAGACAGATACGCAGTATTTT. Translation gives CASSLARPETDTQYF.

V is TRBV7-2 and J is TRBJ2-7, with D tentatively TRBD1 or TRBD2 (5 bases each). This CDR3 is built from 12 residues. CDR1 is SGHTA and CDR2 is FQGNSA in the germline V gene. V dropped 5 bases and J dropped 3 bases, with 8 bases sitting between them. CDR3 protein: CASSGTGYEQYF. DNA of the CDR3: TGTGCCAGCAGCGGGACGGGCTACGAGCAGTACTTC.

The chain links TRBV7-9 to TRBJ2-7; D call uncertain. The germline V gene has CDR1 SEHNR and CDR2 FQNEAQ (reference sequence). The ends were cut back, 5 bases at V and 7 bases at J, with 24 bases in the middle. This CDR3 spans 16 amino acids. CDR3 nucleotide sequence: TGTGCCAGCAGCCGAAGGTCCGGTCCTGGCTACTCGGAGCAGTACTTC. It encodes CASSRRSGPGYSEQYF.

The chain employs TRBV27 and TRBJ2-5; maybe TRBD1 (6 bases). The V and J ends lost 8 bases and 1 base respectively, with 11 bases between them. The CDR3 runs to 13 residues. Germline V lookup: CDR1 MNHEY, CDR2 SMNVEV (reference sequence). The CDR3: CASGRTVQETQYF. For the CDR3, the DNA is TGTGCCAGCGGGCGGACAGTCCAAGAGACCCAGTACTTC.

The CDR3 reads CASSFLQNTEAFF. CDR3 nucleotides: TGTGCCAGCAGCTTTTTGCAGAACACTGAAGCTTTCTTT. The chain has TRBV7-2 and TRBJ1-1; D remains unclear. CDR1 and CDR2 (germline): SGHTA, FQGNSA. Trimming pared 3 bases from V and 1 base from J, leaving 6 bases between. The CDR3 is made up of 13 amino acids.

This chain uses TRBV4-1 with TRBJ1-1; D remains ambiguous. Germline V gene lookup returns CDR1 MGHRA and CDR2 YSYEKL. The CDR3 has 16 residues. Trimming removed 0 bases from V and 4 bases from J, with 15 bases in between. The CDR3 sequence: CASSQELPRHPTEAFF. The CDR3 DNA is TGCGCCAGCAGCCAAGAGCTACCCCGGCACCCCACTGAAGCTTTCTTT.

The chain couples TRBV18 to TRBJ1-2, with a weak D call TRBD1 (5 bases). Germline V CDR1 and CDR2: KGHSH, LQKENI. V lost 5 bases, J lost 6 bases, and 16 bases lay in between. The CDR3 length is 14 residues. The CDR3 region has the DNA TGTGCCAGCTCAACCAGGGAACGGGTGAATGGCTACACCTTC. Translating gives CASSTRERVNGYTF.

V usage is TRBV10-3 and J usage is TRBJ2-3; possibly TRBD1 or TRBD2 for D (5 bases each). The V and J ends lost 6 bases and 4 bases respectively, with 14 bases between them. Germline values: CDR1 ENHRY, CDR2 SYGVKD. The CDR3 is made up of 14 amino acids. The CDR3 DNA is TGTGCCATCAGGGACACCGAGGGCGCAGATACGCAGTATTTT. Its protein is CAIRDTEGADTQYF.

This clone was counted once. J is TRBJ2-2 and V is TRBV5-6, with 9 positions matching TRBD1. CDR1 and CDR2 (germline): SGHDT, YYEEEE. V gave up 3 bases and J gave up 7 bases; unmatched junction bases: 10. The CDR3 extends over 16 amino acids. The CDR3 loop is CASSSRTGGAFGELFF. CDR3 nucleotides: TGTGCCAGCAGCTCCCGCACAGGGGGCGCGTTCGGGGAGCTGTTTTTT.

V usage is TRBV27 and J usage is TRBJ2-3, with D unclear. Trimming removed 4 bases from V and 0 bases from J, with 8 bases in between. Germline-derived CDR1 and CDR2 are MNHEY and SMNVEV (reference sequence). The CDR3 consists of 14 residues. The CDR3 protein is CASSSPRSTDTQYF. In DNA form, the CDR3 reads TGTGCCAGCAGTTCCCCCCGCAGCACAGATACGCAGTATTTT.

The rearrangement joins TRBV2 to TRBJ1-5; D ambiguous. The V and J ends lost 3 bases and 6 bases respectively, with 6 bases between them. The CDR3 is 12 amino acids. Germline V gene lookup returns CDR1 SNHLY and CDR2 FYNNEI. The CDR3 DNA follows: TGTGCCAGCAGTGAGGAAGGTCAGCCCCAGCATTTT. Protein product: CASSEEGQPQHF.

The chain combines TRBV28 with TRBJ2-5; maybe TRBD1 (5 bases). In germline, CDR1 is MDHEN, CDR2 SYDVKM. V was shortened by 5 bases and J by 0 bases, with 13 bases between the two germline ends. CDR3 length: 15 amino acids. For the CDR3, the DNA is TGTGCCAGCAGTCCATGGTCAGGGAACCAAGAGACCCAGTACTTC. Protein sequence: CASSPWSGNQETQYF.

The V gene is TRBV11-3, the J gene TRBJ2-3; no clear D gene. Trimming pared 1 base from V and 0 bases from J, leaving 23 bases between. The germline gives CDR1 SGHNT, CDR2 YENEEA. The length of the CDR3 is 20 residues. The CDR3 nucleotides read TGTGCCAGCAGCTTAGGGTTCCCTCTTCTAGATCCTTCAAGCACAGATACGCAGTATTTT. Its protein product is CASSLGFPLLDPSSTDTQYF.

The chain uses TRBV7-9 and TRBJ2-1, with a tentative D call TRBD2 (6 bases). Germline CDR1 is SEHNR and CDR2 is FQNEAQ (reference sequence). The V end lost 3 bases, the J end lost 6 bases, and 15 bases lay between the germline ends. This CDR3 spans 15 amino acids. CDR3 nucleotides: TGTGCCAGCAGCTTCACCCGGAGGGCCGGCAATGAGCAGTTCTTC. This gives the protein CASSFTRRAGNEQFF.

The rearrangement links TRBV6-1 to TRBJ1-5, with a weak D call TRBD1 (5 bases). The CDR3 runs to 14 residues. V was clipped by 3 bases and J by 7 bases, with 13 bases between them. CDR1 and CDR2 from the germline V gene are MNHNS and SASEGT. CDR3 DNA sequence: TGTGCCAGCAGTGAGGGGCAGCTTTACCAGCCCCAGCATTTT. It yields the protein CASSEGQLYQPQHF.

The gene calls are TRBV5-4 and TRBJ2-5; D is unclear. The CDR3 extends over 14 amino acids. V lost 1 base, J lost 2 bases, and 9 bases lay in between. Per the germline V gene, CDR1 is SGHNT and CDR2 is YYREEE (reference sequence). CDR3 sequence reads: CASSLTGQQETQYF. The CDR3 nucleotides are TGTGCCAGCAGCTTGACTGGGCAACAAGAGACCCAGTACTTC.

The V and J genes are TRBV9 and TRBJ2-3; 9 bases are a match to TRBD1. The CDR3 runs to 15 residues. Germline CDR1 is SGDLS and CDR2 is YYNGEE. V trimming: 0 bases; J trimming: 5 bases; junction bases outside the gene matches: 4. The CDR3 protein is CASSVGTGGKDTQYF. Here the CDR3 DNA reads TGTGCCAGCAGCGTAGGAACAGGGGGCAAAGATACGCAGTATTTT. Variable domain in full (rest from reference TRBV9 and TRBJ2-3): DSGVTQTPKHLITATGQRVTLRCSPRSGDLSVYWYQQSLDQGLQFLIQYYNGEERAKGNILERFSAQQFPDLHSELNLSSLELGDSALYFCASSVGTGGKDTQYFGPGTRLTVL.

V gene TRBV28 combines with J gene TRBJ1-2; 8 bases line up with TRBD1. V lost 4 bases and J lost 8; bases outside the gene matches: 12. CDR3 length: 15 amino acids. Germline V gene sequence: CDR1 MDHEN, CDR2 SYDVKM. Here the CDR3 DNA reads TGTGCCAGCAGTTCATCCAGGGGGCGATGGGGAGGCTACACCTTC. It encodes CASSSSRGRWGGYTF.

This chain joins TRBV5-4 and TRBJ2-5; perhaps TRBD1 as D (6 bases). V shed 6 bases and J shed 5 bases, with 14 bases lying between them. The CDR3 sequence is 13 residues long. Germline V gene data show CDR1 as SGHNT and CDR2 as YYREEE (reference sequence). This CDR3 reads CASTIGQSETQYF. The CDR3 DNA reads TGTGCCAGCACTATTGGACAGTCCGAGACCCAGTACTTC.